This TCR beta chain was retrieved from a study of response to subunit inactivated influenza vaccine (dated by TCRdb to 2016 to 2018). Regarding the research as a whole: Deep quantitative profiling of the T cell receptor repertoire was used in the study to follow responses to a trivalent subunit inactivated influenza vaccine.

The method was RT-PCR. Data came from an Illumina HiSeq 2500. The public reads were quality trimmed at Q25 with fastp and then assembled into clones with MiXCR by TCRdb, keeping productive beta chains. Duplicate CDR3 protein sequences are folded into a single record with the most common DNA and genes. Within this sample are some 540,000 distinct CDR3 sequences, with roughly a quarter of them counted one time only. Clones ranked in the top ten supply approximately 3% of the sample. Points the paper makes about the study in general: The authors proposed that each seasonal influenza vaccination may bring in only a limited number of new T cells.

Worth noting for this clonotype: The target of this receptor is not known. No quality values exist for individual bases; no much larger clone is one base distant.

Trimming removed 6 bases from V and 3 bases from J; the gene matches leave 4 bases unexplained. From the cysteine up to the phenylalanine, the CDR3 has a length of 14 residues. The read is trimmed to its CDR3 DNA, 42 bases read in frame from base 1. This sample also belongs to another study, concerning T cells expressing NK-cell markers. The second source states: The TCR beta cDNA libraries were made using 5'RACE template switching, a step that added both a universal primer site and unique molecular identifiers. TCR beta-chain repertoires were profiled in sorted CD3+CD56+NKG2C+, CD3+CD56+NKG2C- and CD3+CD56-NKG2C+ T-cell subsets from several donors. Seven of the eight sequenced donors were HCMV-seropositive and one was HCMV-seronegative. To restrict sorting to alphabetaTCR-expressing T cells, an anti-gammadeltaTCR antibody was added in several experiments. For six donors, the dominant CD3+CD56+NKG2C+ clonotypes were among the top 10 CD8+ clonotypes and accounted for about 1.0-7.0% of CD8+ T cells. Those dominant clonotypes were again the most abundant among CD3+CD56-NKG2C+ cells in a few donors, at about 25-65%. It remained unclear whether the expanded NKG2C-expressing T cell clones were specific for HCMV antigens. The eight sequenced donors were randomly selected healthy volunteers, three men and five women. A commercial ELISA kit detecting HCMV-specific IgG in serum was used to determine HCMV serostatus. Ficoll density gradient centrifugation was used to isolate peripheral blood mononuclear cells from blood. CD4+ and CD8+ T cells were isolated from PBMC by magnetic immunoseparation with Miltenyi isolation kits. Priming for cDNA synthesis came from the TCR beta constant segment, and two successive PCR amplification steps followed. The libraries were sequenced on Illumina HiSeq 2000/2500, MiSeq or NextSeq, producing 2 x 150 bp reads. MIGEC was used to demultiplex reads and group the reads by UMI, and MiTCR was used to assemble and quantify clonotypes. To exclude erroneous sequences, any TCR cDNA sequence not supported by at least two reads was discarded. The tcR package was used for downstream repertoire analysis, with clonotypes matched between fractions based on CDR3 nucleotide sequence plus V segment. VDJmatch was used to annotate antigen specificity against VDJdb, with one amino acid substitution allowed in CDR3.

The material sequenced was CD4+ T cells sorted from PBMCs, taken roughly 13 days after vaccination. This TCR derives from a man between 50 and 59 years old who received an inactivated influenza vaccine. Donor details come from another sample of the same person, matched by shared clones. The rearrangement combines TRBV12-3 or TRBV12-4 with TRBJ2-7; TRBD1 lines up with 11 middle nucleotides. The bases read TGTGCCAGCAGGGGGACAGGGGGAGTCTACGAGCAGTACTTC. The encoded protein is CASRGTGGVYEQYF.